The entry below describes one TCR beta chain. Sequencing used immunoSEQ multiplex PCR; TCRdb keeps in-frame clones, though not all of them. The table shows about 81,000 clones, with about 89% occurring only once. These data are taken from a study of blood T cell repertoires in COVID-19. The germline CDR1 and CDR2 sequences are MNHEY and SVGAGI. Trimming shortened V by 5 bases and J by 11 bases, and 24 bases separated the two germline ends. This CDR3 spans 15 amino acids. Sequenced material: peripheral blood. This TCR was sampled from a man aged 70-80 years with active or convalescent COVID-19. The chain combines TRBV6-5 with TRBJ1-1, with a weak D call TRBD1 (5 bases). CDR3 protein: CASSRVAGSGGRAFF. For the CDR3, the DNA is TGTGCCAGCAGTCGGGTGGCAGGATCGGGGGGGAGGGCTTTCTTT.